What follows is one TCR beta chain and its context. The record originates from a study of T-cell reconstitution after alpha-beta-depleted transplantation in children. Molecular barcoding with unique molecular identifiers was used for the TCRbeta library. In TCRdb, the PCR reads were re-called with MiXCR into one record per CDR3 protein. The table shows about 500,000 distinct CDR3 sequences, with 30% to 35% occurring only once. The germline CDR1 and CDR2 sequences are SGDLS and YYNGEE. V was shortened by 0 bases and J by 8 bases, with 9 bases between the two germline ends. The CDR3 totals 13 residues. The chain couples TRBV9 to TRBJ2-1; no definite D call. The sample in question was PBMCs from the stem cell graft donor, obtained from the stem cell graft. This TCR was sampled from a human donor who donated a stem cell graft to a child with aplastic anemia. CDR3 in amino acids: CASSVVGTDEQFF. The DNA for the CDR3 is TGTGCCAGCAGCGTAGTGGGAACGGATGAGCAGTTCTTC.